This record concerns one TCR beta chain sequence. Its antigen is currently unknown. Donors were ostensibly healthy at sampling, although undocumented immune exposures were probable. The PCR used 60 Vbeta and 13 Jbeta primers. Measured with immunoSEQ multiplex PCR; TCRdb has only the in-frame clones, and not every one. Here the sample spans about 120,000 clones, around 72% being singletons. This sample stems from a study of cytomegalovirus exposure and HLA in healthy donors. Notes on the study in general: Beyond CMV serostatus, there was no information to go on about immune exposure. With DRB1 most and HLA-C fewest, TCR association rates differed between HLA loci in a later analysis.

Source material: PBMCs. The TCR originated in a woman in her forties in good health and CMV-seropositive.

DNA of the CDR3: TGTGCCAGCAGCTTAGGAATCAGGATGAACACTGAAGCTTTCTTT. Encoded protein: CASSLGIRMNTEAFF. The chain carries TRBV7-2 and TRBJ1-1; D remains unclear. With 1 base removed from V and 0 bases from J, the gap between germline ends came to 9 bases. Germline loops: CDR1 SGHTA, CDR2 FQGNSA. The length of the CDR3 is 15 residues.